This T cell receptor beta chain was documented in a study of blood T cell repertoires in COVID-19. Study-level information: The United States, Italy and Spain were the sources of the acute and convalescent COVID-19 samples. T cells, B-cell-depleted T cells, or PBMCs provided the cDNA or gDNA that served as material.

The CDR3 extends over 16 amino acids. V was cut by 0 bases and J by 0 bases, with 12 bases left in between. Germline lookup yields CDR1 SQVTM and CDR2 ANQGSEA. Only in-frame clones appear in the TCRdb table, and some are missing; sequencing was by immunoSEQ multiplex PCR. The table has about 240,000 clones, over 80% seen once. The chain employs TRBV29-1 and TRBJ2-1; a weak D match, TRBD2 (6 bases). Sequencing was performed on peripheral blood. The TCR originated in a woman aged 60-75 years with active or convalescent COVID-19. The CDR3 here is CSVEDPREFSYNEQFF. The CDR3 DNA sequence: TGCAGCGTTGAAGATCCCCGGGAGTTCTCCTACAATGAGCAGTTCTTC.